A selection of T cell receptor beta chains follows, all from one sample in a study of cytomegalovirus exposure and HLA in healthy donors. Data came from immunoSEQ multiplex PCR; TCRdb stores just in-frame clones and leaves some out. The sample has about 90,000 clones; about 73% are singletons. Material for sequencing was PBMCs. All receptors derive from a woman aged 40 to 50 in good health and CMV-seropositive. Both conserved end residues are part of each CDR3. A D gene is named only where the DNA matches it firmly. Some rows mark clone size as missing; the rest say once, few, many or name a class of expanded clone.

d_gene: NA; abundance: NA; j_gene: TRBJ2-2; v_gene: TRBV7-9; len: 15; CDR3nt: TGTGCCAGCAGCTTATGGCTGGCGAACACCGGGGAGCTGTTTTTT; CDR3aa: CASSLWLANTGELFF
d_gene: NA; abundance: few; j_gene: TRBJ1-1; v_gene: TRBV6-5; len: 14; CDR3nt: TGTGCCAGCAGTTTCGACAGCATGAACACTGAAGCTTTCTTT; CDR3aa: CASSFDSMNTEAFF
d_gene: TRBD1; abundance: NA; j_gene: TRBJ2-7; v_gene: TRBV6-5; len: 15; CDR3nt: TGTGCCAGCAGTTACCCCGGGACAGGGGTCGGGGAGCAGTACTTC; CDR3aa: CASSYPGTGVGEQYF
d_gene: TRBD2; abundance: NA; j_gene: TRBJ2-7; v_gene: TRBV18; len: 16; CDR3nt: TGTGCCAGCTCACCACAATTGCTAGCGGAAACCTACGAGCAGTACTTC; CDR3aa: CASSPQLLAETYEQYF
d_gene: TRBD2; abundance: NA; j_gene: TRBJ2-5; v_gene: TRBV10-1; len: 17; CDR3nt: TGCGCCAGCAGTGAGGGGACTAGCGGGAGGGCCTGGGAGACCCAGTACTTC; CDR3aa: CASSEGTSGRAWETQYF
d_gene: NA; abundance: NA; j_gene: TRBJ2-7; v_gene: TRBV4-3; len: 17; CDR3nt: TGCGCCAGCAGCCAAGATTGGGGAGTGGGTTTCTCCTACGAGCAGTACTTC; CDR3aa: CASSQDWGVGFSYEQYF
d_gene: NA; abundance: few; j_gene: TRBJ1-5; v_gene: TRBV7-9; len: 16; CDR3nt: TGTTCCAGCAGCTTAGGGGCAGGTCCGTCATTTCAGCCCCAGCATTTT; CDR3aa: CSSSLGAGPSFQPQHF
d_gene: NA; abundance: NA; j_gene: TRBJ2-5; v_gene: TRBV19; len: 14; CDR3nt: TGTGCCAGTAAGGTTTTTAGCGGCCAAGAGACCCAGTACTTC; CDR3aa: CASKVFSGQETQYF
d_gene: TRBD2; abundance: NA; j_gene: TRBJ2-7; v_gene: TRBV5-1; len: 16; CDR3nt: TGCGCCAGCAGCTCCTACCCCGGGAGGACGACCTACGAGCAGTACTTC; CDR3aa: CASSSYPGRTTYEQYF
d_gene: TRBD2; abundance: few; j_gene: TRBJ2-7; v_gene: TRBV6-1; len: 14; CDR3nt: TGTGCCAGCAGTGCGACTAGCGGGAGTTACGAGCAGTACTTC; CDR3aa: CASSATSGSYEQYF
d_gene: TRBD1; abundance: once; j_gene: TRBJ2-7; v_gene: TRBV13; len: 13; CDR3nt: TGTGCCAGCAGCACCGGACAGGGGGACGGGCAGTACTTC; CDR3aa: CASSTGQGDGQYF
d_gene: TRBD1; abundance: few; j_gene: TRBJ2-6; v_gene: TRBV7-9; len: 15; CDR3nt: TGTGCCAGCAGTTCGACAGGGGCCGGGGCCAACGTCCTGACTTTC; CDR3aa: CASSSTGAGANVLTF
d_gene: TRBD2; abundance: NA; j_gene: TRBJ2-1; v_gene: TRBV7-3; len: 14; CDR3nt: TGTGCCAGCAGCTATAGCGGGACAAGCAATGAGCAGTTCTTC; CDR3aa: CASSYSGTSNEQFF